Following are 7 T cell receptor beta chains from one sample sequenced in a study of blood T cell repertoires in COVID-19. The data were produced by immunoSEQ multiplex PCR, yet TCRdb's version contains in-frame clones alone and is incomplete. The sample gives roughly 200,000 clones, around nine tenths of which show up once; about 4% is in the top ten. Input material: PBMCs or T cells enriched from blood (not recorded which). The origin of the receptors is a woman in her 30s who had been exposed to COVID-19.

The chain employs TRBV12-3 or TRBV12-4 and TRBJ2-7, with TRBD1 as a possible D gene (6 bases). CDR3 length equals 13 residues. V lost 7 bases, J lost 3 bases, and 13 bases lay in between. As DNA, the CDR3 is TGTGCCAGCACACTCGACAGGTTCTACGAGCAGTACTTC. Translating gives CASTLDRFYEQYF.

V gene TRBV25-1 combines with J gene TRBJ1-1; D unclear. Trimming took 6 bases from V and 1 from J, leaving 12 bases between them. CDR3 length: 14 amino acids. Germline V gene data show CDR1 as MGHDK and CDR2 as SYGVNS. In DNA, the CDR3 is TGTGCCAGCAGGGACTTTGGACGGAACACTGAAGCTTTCTTT. As protein: CASRDFGRNTEAFF. Drawing the rest from reference TRBV25-1 and TRBJ1-1, the complete variable domain is EADIYQTPRYLVIGTGKKITLECSQTMGHDKMYWYQQDPGMELHLIHYSYGVNSTEKGDLSSESTVSRIRTEHFPLTLESARPSHTSQYLCASRDFGRNTEAFFGQGTRLTVV.

This chain links TRBV4-2 with TRBJ2-3; 8 bases match TRBD1. Germline V gives CDR1 LGHNA, CDR2 YNFKEQ. The length of the CDR3 is 20 residues. V was pared by 4 bases and J by 0 bases, with 18 bases of the junction left unmatched. Written as DNA, the CDR3 is TGTGCCAGCAGCCCGAATCGCGGGTCCGGACAGGGAAGTAGCACAGATACGCAGTATTTT. Its translation: CASSPNRGSGQGSSTDTQYF.

This clone was counted between two and nine times. The chain has TRBV5-1 and TRBJ1-5; TRBD1 might be the D (5 bases). Per the germline V gene, CDR1 is SGHRS and CDR2 is YFSETQ. The CDR3 sequence is 14 residues long. The V gene lost 4 bases and the J gene lost 5 bases, with 13 bases spanning the gap. CDR3 sequence (DNA): TGCGCCAGCAGCCTGGCAGGGCTCGATCAGCCCCAGCATTTT. Encoded protein: CASSLAGLDQPQHF. Combining the CDR3 with reference TRBV5-1 and TRBJ1-5 gives the whole variable domain KAGVTQTPRYLIKTRGQQVTLSCSPISGHRSVSWYQQTPGQGLQFLFEYFSETQRNKGNFPGRFSGRQFSNSRSEMNVSTLELGDSALYLCASSLAGLDQPQHFGDGTRLSIL.

The genes are TRBV18 and TRBJ1-2, with 8 bases lining up with TRBD1. The CDR3 has 15 amino acids. Germline V CDR1 and CDR2: KGHSH, LQKENI. Germline trimming cut 6 bases from V and 3 bases from J; bases unmatched to any gene: 9. The CDR3: CASSLGQALDYGYTF. CDR3 DNA: TGTGCCAGCTCTCTGGGACAGGCTTTGGACTATGGCTACACCTTC.

This chain uses TRBV30 with TRBJ1-2; TRBD1 aligns across 11 bases. Germline V gene sequence: CDR1 GTSNPN, CDR2 SVGIG (reference sequence). The CDR3 covers 12 residues. The V segment lost 8 bases and the J segment 4 bases; nucleotides outside the gene matches: 3. The CDR3 spells CAGQGAVYGYTF. For the CDR3, the DNA is TGTGCCGGACAGGGGGCTGTCTATGGCTACACCTTC.

The CDR3 loop is CASRTIHLAHNEQFF. Here the CDR3 DNA reads TGTGCCAGCAGGACTATCCACCTGGCACACAATGAGCAGTTCTTC. The V gene is TRBV6-5, the J gene TRBJ2-1, with a weak D call TRBD2 (5 bases). V lost 6 bases and J 5 bases, leaving 17 bases between the germline ends. Germline CDR1 reads MNHEY; CDR2 reads SVGAGI. The CDR3 consists of 15 residues.